Presented here are 28 T cell receptor beta chains from one specimen sequenced in a study of cytomegalovirus exposure and HLA in healthy donors. Primers: 60 Vbeta forward and 13 Jbeta reverse. Measured with immunoSEQ multiplex PCR; TCRdb has only the in-frame clones, and not every one. The sample holds 100,000 to 150,000 clones. Sequencing was performed on PBMCs. The receptor set was obtained from a woman between 35 and 50 years old in good health and CMV-seropositive.

The chain joins TRBV27 to TRBJ1-6; D might be TRBD1 (6 bases). Germline CDR1 reads MNHEY; CDR2 reads SMNVEV (reference sequence). V was cut by 4 bases and J by 8 bases, with 12 bases left in between. This CDR3 region has 14 residues. The CDR3 spells CASSSSYRDSPLHF. The CDR3 DNA follows: TGTGCCAGCAGTTCATCATACAGGGATTCACCCCTCCACTTT.

The chain links TRBV30 to TRBJ2-6; D is ambiguous. The germline V gene encodes CDR1 GTSNPN and CDR2 SVGIG (reference sequence). This CDR3 contains 13 residues. V was trimmed by 8 bases and J by 2 bases, leaving 10 bases between them. The chain's CDR3 is CAPTAAGANVLTF. As DNA, the CDR3 is TGTGCCCCAACGGCGGCTGGGGCCAACGTCCTGACTTTC.

The V gene is TRBV7-2, the J gene TRBJ2-7; D is perhaps TRBD1 (5 bases). Germline V CDR1 and CDR2: SGHTA, FQGNSA. V was clipped by 1 base and J by 1 base, with 8 bases between them. The CDR3 sequence is 14 residues long. The CDR3: CASSLGRQSYEQYF. The CDR3 bases are TGTGCCAGCAGCTTAGGGCGACAGTCCTACGAGCAGTACTTC.

The rearrangement joins TRBV11-3 to TRBJ2-1, with D perhaps TRBD1 (6 bases). V lost 5 bases to trimming and J lost 5 bases, with 10 bases between them. This CDR3 is 13 amino acids long. Germline CDR1 SGHNT, CDR2 YENEEA. The CDR3 coding sequence is TGTGCCAGCAGCCCCGGACAGAACAATGAGCAGTTCTTC. As protein: CASSPGQNNEQFF.

J is TRBJ1-1 and V is TRBV28, with 9 positions matching TRBD1. The germline V gene has CDR1 MDHEN and CDR2 SYDVKM. There are 14 residues in the CDR3. V gave up 2 bases and J gave up 6 bases; unmatched junction bases: 4. Written as DNA, the CDR3 is TGTGCCAGCAGTTTAACAGGGGGCAGTCCTGAAGCTTTCTTT. It translates to CASSLTGGSPEAFF.

This sequence joins TRBV11-3 and TRBJ2-7; 7 bases are a match to TRBD2. V dropped 5 bases and J dropped 5; count of bases not matched to a gene: 0. CDR1 SGHNT and CDR2 YENEEA come from the germline V gene. The CDR3 spans 11 residues. The CDR3 sequence is CASSRGDEQYF. DNA of the CDR3: TGTGCCAGCAGCCGGGGGGACGAGCAGTACTTC.

This sequence joins TRBV9 and TRBJ2-7; 8 bases are shared with TRBD2. Germline CDR1 SGDLS, CDR2 YYNGEE. CDR3 length: 15 residues. V was pared by 2 bases and J by 7 bases, with 11 bases of the junction left unmatched. The CDR3 DNA reads as TGTGCCAGCAGCGTCGGGGGAGCGGGAGATATGGAGCAGTACTTC. Translating it yields CASSVGGAGDMEQYF.

J is TRBJ2-7 and V is TRBV4-1; 10 bases are shared with TRBD2. The CDR3 length is 21 residues. V was clipped by 0 bases and J by 1 base; unmatched bases: 18. CDR1 and CDR2 from the germline V gene are MGHRA and YSYEKL. The CDR3 DNA reads TGCGCCAGCAGCCAAGAGAGAAATCCGCGGGGAGGACTAGCGGCTTCCTACGAGCAGTACTTC. This codes for CASSQERNPRGGLAASYEQYF.

The chain couples TRBV6-5 to TRBJ2-5, with 7 bases aligning to TRBD1. The DNA end favors TRBJ2-7, so the J call may be wrong. In germline, CDR1 is MNHEY, CDR2 SVGAGI. CDR3 length equals 14 residues. CDR3 coding DNA: TGTGCCAGCAGTTACGCGGACAGGTCCTACGAGCAGTACTTC. This sequence encodes CASSYADRSYEQYF.

This chain links TRBV7-3 with TRBJ2-2, with D unclear. This CDR3 contains 13 residues. Germline lookup yields CDR1 SGHTA and CDR2 FQGTGA. V lost 5 bases, J lost 8 bases, and 12 bases lay in between. CDR3 in DNA: TGTGCCAGCAGCAGAGAAACTTTGGGGGAGCTGTTTTTT. Encoded protein: CASSRETLGELFF.

The rearrangement joins TRBV27 to TRBJ1-2, with unresolved D. This CDR3 has 13 residues. Germline loops: CDR1 MNHEY, CDR2 SMNVEV (reference sequence). The V and J ends lost 0 bases and 4 bases respectively, with 6 bases between them. In DNA, the CDR3 is TGTGCCAGCAGTTTATCATACAGCTATGGCTACACCTTC. Translated: CASSLSYSYGYTF.

This rearrangement joins TRBV4-1 to TRBJ2-1; possible D gene TRBD1, 5 bases. V was shortened by 2 bases and J by 8 bases, with 10 bases between the two germline ends. Germline CDR1 MGHRA, CDR2 YSYEKL. This CDR3 spans 13 amino acids. CDR3 nucleotide sequence: TGCGCCAGCAGCCAATATACAGGTGATGAGCAGTTCTTC. Its translation is CASSQYTGDEQFF.

This chain joins TRBV5-1 and TRBJ2-1; 9 bases line up with TRBD1. There are 15 residues in the CDR3. CDR1 SGHRS and CDR2 YFSETQ come from the germline V gene. V was pared by 4 bases and J by 5 bases, with 7 bases of the junction left unmatched. CDR3 protein: CASSPYRDRDNEQFF. The CDR3 DNA sequence: TGCGCCAGCAGCCCGTACCGGGACAGGGACAATGAGCAGTTCTTC.

As for this clone: The junction differs from germline at one of its ends, possibly a read error. The chain employs TRBV7-7 and TRBJ2-5, with TRBD2 matching 13 bases. The CDR3 extends over 15 amino acids. Germline lookup yields CDR1 SSHAT and CDR2 FNYEAQ (reference sequence). The chain's CDR3 is CASSHGLAGAETQYF. The CDR3 bases are TGTGCTAGCAGCCACGGACTAGCGGGAGCTGAGACCCAGTACTTC.

The V and J genes are TRBV21-1 and TRBJ1-1; TRBD1, the table's D call, lacks a check against the DNA. TRBV21-1 is a listed pseudogene. The CDR3 is 16 amino acids. CDR3: CASSKNRSGTRNEAFF. DNA for the CDR3: TGTGCCAGCAGCAAAAACCGCTCCGGGACAAGGAATGAAGCTTTCTTT.

The rearrangement joins TRBV20-1 to TRBJ2-7; D call uncertain. This CDR3 spans 11 amino acids. Trimming shortened V by 5 bases and J by 2 bases, and 7 bases separated the two germline ends. In germline, CDR1 is DFQATT, CDR2 SNEGSKA (reference sequence). The chain's CDR3 is CSAPQTYEQYF. In DNA form, the CDR3 reads TGCAGTGCTCCTCAGACCTACGAGCAGTACTTC.

The rearrangement links TRBV11-2 to TRBJ2-1, with D unresolved. V lost 4 bases to trimming and J lost 5 bases, with 6 bases between them. The CDR3 is 12 amino acids. From germline, CDR1 is SGHAT and CDR2 FQNNGV. DNA for the CDR3: TGTGCCAGCAGCTCCCGGGACAATGAGCAGTTCTTC. Translating gives CASSSRDNEQFF.

CDR3 DNA: TGTGCCAGCAGCTTAGGGTTGCCAGGGGGCGCCGAGACCCAGTACTTC. Its protein is CASSLGLPGGAETQYF. This chain links TRBV7-2 with TRBJ2-5; 8 bases are a match to TRBD1. With V trimmed by 1 base and J by 5 bases, 9 bases remained unmatched. CDR1 and CDR2 (germline): SGHTA, FQGNSA. The CDR3 runs 16 residues. Complete variable domain (other parts from reference TRBV7-2 and TRBJ2-5): GAGVSQSPSNKVTEKGKDVELRCDPISGHTALYWYRQSLGQGLEFLIYFQGNSAPDKSGLPSDRFSAERTGGSVSTLTIQRTQQEDSAVYLCASSLGLPGGAETQYFGPGTRLLVL.

This sequence joins TRBV19 and TRBJ1-5, with 9 positions matching TRBD1. The V gene end was trimmed by 6 bases and the J gene end by 7 bases; junction bases not matched to a gene: 10. The CDR3 is 15 residues long. Germline lookup yields CDR1 LNHDA and CDR2 SQIVND (reference sequence). The CDR3 loop reads CASRGDRAGYQPQHF. As DNA, the CDR3 is TGTGCCAGTAGGGGGGACAGGGCGGGATACCAGCCCCAGCATTTT.

The rearrangement links TRBV5-1 to TRBJ2-7, with 7 bases that match TRBD1. The germline V gene encodes CDR1 SGHRS and CDR2 YFSETQ. The CDR3 contains 15 residues. The V and J ends lost 5 bases and 1 base, in that order; junction bases with no gene match: 9. The CDR3 region has the DNA TGCGCCAGCAGACCTACCGGGACAGCGTCCTACGAGCAGTACTTC. This encodes CASRPTGTASYEQYF.

In DNA form, the CDR3 reads TGTGCCAGCAGAACAGGGGGGACCCAGTACTTC. Protein sequence: CASRTGGTQYF. The V call is TRBV27, the J call TRBJ2-5; 8 bases map to TRBD1. There are 11 residues in the CDR3. V lost 6 bases and J lost 7; bases outside the gene matches: 1. CDR1 and CDR2 (germline): MNHEY, SMNVEV (reference sequence).

The rearrangement links TRBV28 to TRBJ1-5; 8 nucleotides line up with TRBD1. The V gene end was trimmed by 8 bases and the J gene end by 6 bases; junction bases not matched to a gene: 6. Germline lookup yields CDR1 MDHEN and CDR2 SYDVKM. The CDR3 totals 13 residues. This CDR3 reads CASEDRVAQPQHF. The CDR3 coding sequence is TGTGCCAGCGAGGACAGGGTGGCTCAGCCCCAGCATTTT. The whole variable domain, remainder taken from reference TRBV28 and TRBJ1-5, is DVKVTQSSRYLVKRTGEKVFLECVQDMDHENMFWYRQDPGLGLRLIYFSYDVKMKEKGDIPEGYSVSREKKERFSLILESASTNQTSMYLCASEDRVAQPQHFGDGTRLSIL.

This sequence joins TRBV25-1 and TRBJ2-7; D is possibly TRBD2 (6 bases). This CDR3 region has 15 residues. V was pared by 7 bases and J by 6 bases, with 22 bases between. CDR1 MGHDK and CDR2 SYGVNS come from the germline V gene. CDR3 sequence: CASTSNRDSLTEQYF. As DNA, the CDR3 is TGTGCCAGCACATCAAACCGGGACTCATTGACCGAGCAGTACTTC.

The chain employs TRBV6-4 and TRBJ2-1; maybe TRBD2 (5 bases). The CDR3 totals 15 residues. Germline CDR1 reads MRHNA; CDR2 reads SNTAGT. V shed 7 bases and J shed 2 bases, with 15 bases lying between them. CDR3 region: CASTPGLPTYNEQFF. CDR3 sequence (DNA): TGTGCCAGCACCCCCGGACTTCCCACCTACAATGAGCAGTTCTTC.

V usage is TRBV5-4 and J usage is TRBJ2-7, with D hard to call. CDR3 length: 13 amino acids. Trimming cost V 2 bases and J 3 bases, with 9 bases left between them. Germline assignment: CDR1 SGHNT and CDR2 YYREEE (reference sequence). The CDR3 DNA is TGTGCCAGCAGCTTAGTTACGGGCTACGAGCAGTACTTC. It is translated as CASSLVTGYEQYF.

With regard to this clone: At the DNA level, this CDR3 is encoded by other sequences in the same sample as well. This chain links TRBV6-4 with TRBJ2-3; 7 bases map to TRBD1. The junction had 1 base not matched to a gene; V was cut back by 0 bases and J by 1 base. The CDR3 covers 15 residues. Germline CDR1 reads MRHNA; CDR2 reads SNTAGT. The CDR3 nucleotides are TGTGCCAGCAGTGACTCCGGACAGGGCACAGATACGCAGTATTTT. Protein product: CASSDSGQGTDTQYF.

The chain links TRBV7-2 to TRBJ2-3, with D possibly TRBD1 on 6 matching bases. Germline-derived CDR1 and CDR2 are SGHTA and FQGNSA. The V end lost 1 base, the J end lost 8 bases, and 16 bases lay between the germline ends. The CDR3 contains 15 residues. The CDR3 nucleotides are TGTGCCAGCAGCTTAGATGTGGGGGCTTGGGGTACGCAGTATTTT. It encodes CASSLDVGAWGTQYF.

The genes are TRBV7-3 and TRBJ1-1, with TRBD1 matching 12 bases. The CDR3 length is 18 residues. J was trimmed by 0 bases and V by 2 bases; bases with no gene match: 7. Germline lookup yields CDR1 SGHTA and CDR2 FQGTGA. In DNA form, the CDR3 reads TGTGCCAGCAGCTTATCCGGGACAGGGGGCGGTATGAACACTGAAGCTTTCTTT. Amino acids: CASSLSGTGGGMNTEAFF.